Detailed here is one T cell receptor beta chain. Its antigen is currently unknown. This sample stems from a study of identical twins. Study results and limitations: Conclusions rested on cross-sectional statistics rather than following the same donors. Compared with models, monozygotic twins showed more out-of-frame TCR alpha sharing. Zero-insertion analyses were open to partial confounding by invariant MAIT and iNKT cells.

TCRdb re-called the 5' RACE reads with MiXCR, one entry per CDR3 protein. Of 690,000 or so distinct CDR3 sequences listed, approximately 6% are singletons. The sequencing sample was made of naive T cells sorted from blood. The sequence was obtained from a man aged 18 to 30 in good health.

The CDR3, as DNA: TGCAGTGCTAGAGTGTTGAGGGGGGACTATGAGCAGTTCTTC. Protein product: CSARVLRGDYEQFF. The chain is built from TRBV20-1 and TRBJ2-1; D may be TRBD1 or TRBD2 (6 bases each). This CDR3 is built from 14 residues. Germline CDR1 and CDR2: DFQATT and SNEGSKA (reference sequence). V was pared by 1 base and J by 8 bases, with 15 bases between.